These 2 T cell receptor beta chains share one sample of origin, sequenced in a study of T cell repertoires in ileal Crohn's disease. The method was immunoSEQ multiplex PCR; TCRdb's version includes in-frame clones alone and lacks a portion of them. The sample yields about 7,900 clones, around 76% seen once. Sequenced sample: ileal tissue. The receptors shown here come from an adult with Crohn's disease.

V is TRBV10-2 and J is TRBJ2-7; D gene uncertain. The CDR3 is made up of 13 amino acids. V lost 5 bases to trimming and J lost 1 base, with 9 bases between them. The germline CDR1 and CDR2 sequences are WSHSY and SAAADI. The CDR3 region is CASSLGESYEQYF. The CDR3 region has the DNA TGCGCCAGCAGTCTAGGAGAGTCCTACGAGCAGTACTTC.

The gene calls are TRBV18 and TRBJ2-3; D is ambiguous. The CDR3 runs to 15 residues. Germline V gene data show CDR1 as KGHSH and CDR2 as LQKENI. The ends were cut back, 0 bases at V and 3 bases at J, with 10 bases in the middle. CDR3: CASSPPSQMTDTQYF. The CDR3 DNA follows: TGTGCCAGCTCACCACCGTCACAGATGACAGATACGCAGTATTTT.